The 26 T cell receptor beta chains listed next were all sequenced from one sample in a study of OX40 agonist ivuxolimab in advanced cancers. Receptor amplification or capture employed the immunoSEQ multiplex PCR assay. TCRdb mirrors the immuneACCESS table, restricted to in-frame sequences. Some clones are absent from its copies; in checked studies, under half trace to an unresolved V gene, and the reason for the others is unknown. The sample records 55,000 to 70,000 clones, about 83% of which are singletons. The ten top clones hold about 5.9% of the sample. Sequencing used CD4+ or CD8+ T cells sorted from blood, obtained in a trial of the OX40 agonist ivuxolimab. The source of these receptors is an adult with an advanced solid tumor such as melanoma, head and neck, liver or kidney cancer.

The V gene is TRBV7-3, the J gene TRBJ2-1; D might be TRBD1 (5 bases). From germline, CDR1 is SGHTA and CDR2 FQGTGA. V gave up 5 bases and J gave up 4 bases, with 9 bases separating them. This CDR3 has 13 residues. CDR3 sequence: CASSADRYNEQFF. The CDR3 nucleotides are TGTGCCAGCAGCGCCGACAGATACAATGAGCAGTTCTTC. The whole variable domain, remainder taken from reference TRBV7-3 and TRBJ2-1, is GAGVSQTPSNKVTEKGKYVELRCDPISGHTALYWYRQSLGQGPEFLIYFQGTGAADDSGLPNDRFFAVRPEGSVSTLKIQRTERGDSAVYLCASSADRYNEQFFGPGTRLTVL.

The CDR3 nucleotides read TGTGCCAGCAGCTTAGACAGGGCGAGGTTAGGCACTGAAGCTTTCTTT. This gives the protein CASSLDRARLGTEAFF. V and J are TRBV11-2 and TRBJ1-1; the D gene is possibly TRBD1 (5 bases). The CDR3 sequence is 16 residues long. Germline V CDR1 and CDR2: SGHAT, FQNNGV. V lost 0 bases and J 4 bases, leaving 15 bases between the germline ends. Full variable domain (outside the CDR3, taken from reference TRBV11-2 and TRBJ1-1): EAGVAQSPRYKIIEKRQSVAFWCNPISGHATLYWYQQILGQGPKLLIQFQNNGVVDDSQLPKDRFSAERLKGVDSTLKIQPAKLEDSAVYLCASSLDRARLGTEAFFGQGTRLTVV.

A single count supports this clone. This chain's CDR3 is CASSVGTGSLNQPQHF. CDR3 sequence (DNA): TGTGCCAGCAGTGTTGGGACAGGGTCTTTGAATCAGCCCCAGCATTTT. This chain uses TRBV6-1 with TRBJ1-5, with TRBD1 matching 9 bases. V lost 4 bases and J lost 4; bases outside the gene matches: 8. The CDR3 sequence is 16 residues long. CDR1 is MNHNS and CDR2 is SASEGT in the germline V gene.

The chain recombines TRBV5-1 with TRBJ1-2, with D uncertain. Germline CDR1 SGHRS, CDR2 YFSETQ. This CDR3 comprises 13 residues. Between the trimmed V and J ends, which lost 9 bases and 4 bases, there was a span of 16 bases. CDR3 in amino acids: CATSSQPFYGYTF. The CDR3 bases are TGCGCCACTTCGAGCCAGCCTTTCTATGGCTACACCTTC.

This clone was observed a single time. The chain has TRBV18 and TRBJ2-1, with D uncertain. There are 16 residues in the CDR3. CDR1 is KGHSH and CDR2 is LQKENI in the germline V gene. V lost 2 bases to trimming and J lost 10 bases, with 21 bases between them. The CDR3 here is CASSPSQRSKSEEQFF. In DNA, the CDR3 is TGTGCCAGCTCACCAAGTCAACGATCCAAATCCGAGGAGCAGTTCTTC.

This chain connects TRBV7-9 to TRBJ1-2; 10 nucleotides match TRBD1. This CDR3 contains 15 residues. The germline V gene encodes CDR1 SEHNR and CDR2 FQNEAQ (reference sequence). After removal of 5 bases from V and 6 bases from J, the junction contained 9 bases not matched to a gene. The CDR3 DNA sequence: TGTGCCAGCAGCACGCGACAGGGGGCCTCCAATGGCTACACCTTC. It codes for CASSTRQGASNGYTF.

This chain uses TRBV7-9 with TRBJ2-7; 10 nucleotides match TRBD1. The CDR3 runs 16 residues. Germline V CDR1 and CDR2: SEHNR, FQNEAQ (reference sequence). V shed 1 base and J 2 bases; nucleotides not matched to a gene: 5. The CDR3 nucleotides are TGTGCCAGCAGCTTAGACGGGGACAGGGGTACCTACGAGCAGTACTTC. This translates into CASSLDGDRGTYEQYF.

This rearrangement joins TRBV28 to TRBJ1-1; D is undetermined. The germline V gene encodes CDR1 MDHEN and CDR2 SYDVKM. V lost 3 bases and J lost 5, with 10 bases in between. This CDR3 contains 13 residues. The CDR3 sequence is CASSFLGGTEAFF. The CDR3 region has the DNA TGTGCCAGCAGTTTTCTGGGAGGGACTGAAGCTTTCTTT.

The chain couples TRBV5-1 to TRBJ2-5; no clear D. This CDR3 is built from 14 residues. Germline V gene data show CDR1 as SGHRS and CDR2 as YFSETQ. V was cut by 2 bases and J by 2 bases, with 10 bases left in between. CDR3 protein: CASSFGVGQETQYF. The CDR3 DNA reads TGCGCCAGCAGCTTTGGGGTGGGACAAGAGACCCAGTACTTC.

This clone appeared a single time. J is TRBJ2-5 and V is TRBV7-8, with 12 bases that match TRBD2. Germline V lookup: CDR1 SGHVS, CDR2 FQNEAQ. The length of the CDR3 is 14 residues. With V trimmed by 4 bases and J by 7 bases, 4 bases remained unmatched. In DNA form, the CDR3 reads TGTGCCAGCAGCTCTAGCGGGAGGGATGGGACCCAGTACTTC. Amino acid sequence: CASSSSGRDGTQYF.

The gene calls are TRBV2 and TRBJ2-7, with D possibly TRBD2 on 6 matching bases. Trimming removed 5 bases at V and 4 bases at J, with 15 bases between. Germline V CDR1 and CDR2: SNHLY, FYNNEI. The CDR3 is 14 residues long. The CDR3 DNA sequence: TGTGCCAGCAGTCCGCCGGGAGAGTCATACGAGCAGTACTTC. This encodes CASSPPGESYEQYF.

The chain joins TRBV5-4 to TRBJ2-7; 8 bases fit TRBD2. CDR3 length: 15 amino acids. Germline trimming cut 4 bases from V and 4 bases from J; bases unmatched to any gene: 10. Germline-derived CDR1 and CDR2 are SGHNT and YYREEE (reference sequence). CDR3 sequence reads: CASSVGREEGYEQYF. The CDR3, as DNA: TGTGCCAGCAGCGTAGGGCGGGAGGAGGGGTACGAGCAGTACTTC.

This chain uses TRBV6-5 with TRBJ1-2, with a weak D call TRBD1 (5 bases). The CDR3 runs 15 residues. Germline CDR1 MNHEY, CDR2 SVGAGI. V shed 0 bases and J shed 2 bases, with 10 bases lying between them. This CDR3 reads CASSYSKEGNYGYTF. The CDR3 DNA follows: TGTGCCAGCAGTTACTCGAAGGAGGGGAACTATGGCTACACCTTC.

The chain recombines TRBV5-1 with TRBJ2-1, with D perhaps matching TRBD1 or TRBD2 (5 bases each). V was pared by 3 bases and J by 2 bases, with 18 bases between. The CDR3 contains 17 residues. From germline, CDR1 is SGHRS and CDR2 YFSETQ. The CDR3 is CASSSWTGTRAYNEQFF. The CDR3 nucleotides are TGCGCCAGCAGCTCGTGGACGGGGACCCGCGCCTACAATGAGCAGTTCTTC.

As concerns this clone: The same CDR3 is also encoded by other DNA sequences in this sample. The genes are TRBV20-1 and TRBJ2-5; D is unresolved. The CDR3 is made up of 11 amino acids. Deletions cut 6 bases from V and 4 bases from J, with 9 bases between. Germline CDR1 reads DFQATT; CDR2 reads SNEGSKA (reference sequence). The CDR3 DNA is TGCAGTGCCCGCGTAGGAGAGACCCAGTACTTC. Amino acid sequence: CSARVGETQYF.

The V gene is TRBV2, the J gene TRBJ2-5; 8 bases are shared with TRBD2. This CDR3 contains 16 residues. The germline V gene has CDR1 SNHLY and CDR2 FYNNEI. Trimming cost V 1 base and J 6 bases; bases outside gene matches: 10. The DNA for the CDR3 is TGTGCCAGCAGTGAAGGAACTAGCGGAGGACGGCAGACCCAGTACTTC. Amino acids: CASSEGTSGGRQTQYF.

The chain links TRBV6-5 to TRBJ1-5; 7 nucleotides match TRBD1. CDR3 length equals 15 residues. Germline CDR1 MNHEY, CDR2 SVGAGI. Trimming removed 2 bases from V and 3 bases from J; junction bases left unmatched: 4. The CDR3 loop reads CASSYQDRNNQPQHF. In DNA, the CDR3 is TGTGCCAGCAGTTACCAGGACAGGAACAATCAGCCCCAGCATTTT.

The chain has TRBV30 and TRBJ1-1, with D unresolved. Trimming removed 5 bases from V and 9 bases from J, with 22 bases in between. CDR3 length: 14 residues. Germline-derived CDR1 and CDR2 are GTSNPN and SVGIG (reference sequence). The CDR3 nucleotides read TGTGCCTGGGGAAGCCTTGGTTTTCAGGAGAAAGCTTTCTTT. This gives the protein CAWGSLGFQEKAFF.

V usage is TRBV7-2 and J usage is TRBJ2-1, with 10 bases that match TRBD2. V lost 1 base and J lost 9; bases outside the gene matches: 9. This CDR3 spans 16 amino acids. CDR1 SGHTA and CDR2 FQGNSA come from the germline V gene. CDR3 DNA sequence: TGTGCCAGCAGCTTAGACCCCCTAGCGGGAGCTGGTGAGCAGTTCTTC. Its translation is CASSLDPLAGAGEQFF.

The sample holds one count of this clone. The gene calls are TRBV5-1 and TRBJ2-5; D uncertain. The assigned J gene may be wrong: the sequence end matches TRBJ2-7 better. This CDR3 spans 13 amino acids. Germline V gene sequence: CDR1 SGHRS, CDR2 YFSETQ. Here the CDR3 DNA reads TGCGCCAGCAGCTTCTCTCTTGGAAACGAGCAGTACTTC. Amino acids: CASSFSLGNEQYF.

V and J are TRBV5-1 and TRBJ2-7; TRBD2 is a possible D gene (5 bases). The germline gives CDR1 SGHRS, CDR2 YFSETQ. This CDR3 is 16 amino acids long. Trimming cost V 0 bases and J 3 bases, with 16 bases left between them. The CDR3 here is CASSLALGLSFYEQYF. The CDR3 DNA reads as TGCGCCAGCAGCTTGGCACTAGGGCTTTCCTTCTACGAGCAGTACTTC. Combining the CDR3 with reference TRBV5-1 and TRBJ2-7 gives the whole variable domain KAGVTQTPRYLIKTRGQQVTLSCSPISGHRSVSWYQQTPGQGLQFLFEYFSETQRNKGNFPGRFSGRQFSNSRSEMNVSTLELGDSALYLCASSLALGLSFYEQYFGPGTRLTVT.

The rearrangement links TRBV25-1 to TRBJ1-2, with 7 bases identical to TRBD1. The ends lost 4 bases at V and 4 bases at J; junction bases unmatched: 6. The germline gives CDR1 MGHDK, CDR2 SYGVNS. CDR3 length: 14 residues. DNA for the CDR3: TGTGCCAGCAGTGGACAGGGACGGGGCTATGGCTACACCTTC. The encoded protein is CASSGQGRGYGYTF.

The V gene is TRBV28, the J gene TRBJ1-2; D may be TRBD1 (6 bases). The CDR3 runs 13 residues. V was pared by 6 bases and J by 4 bases, with 12 bases between. Germline CDR1 MDHEN, CDR2 SYDVKM. The CDR3 DNA is TGTGCCAGCAGCTCCCCAGGGGCCTATGGCTACACCTTC. It yields the protein CASSSPGAYGYTF.

This rearrangement joins TRBV25-1 to TRBJ1-2; maybe TRBD1 (5 bases). Germline V gene data show CDR1 as MGHDK and CDR2 as SYGVNS. V gave up 2 bases and J gave up 8 bases, with 9 bases separating them. This CDR3 is built from 12 residues. The CDR3, as DNA: TGTGCCAGCAGTGAAGGGGGGGGAGGCTACACCTTC. Translating it yields CASSEGGGGYTF.

The CDR3: CATSHLLAKNIQYF. CDR3 nucleotide sequence: TGTGCCACCAGCCACCTTTTAGCCAAAAACATTCAGTACTTC. The chain joins TRBV15 to TRBJ2-4; D call uncertain. Looked up from germline, CDR1 is LNHNV and CDR2 is YYDKDF (reference sequence). The CDR3 extends over 14 amino acids. V lost 5 bases, J lost 0 bases, and 8 bases lay in between.

V usage is TRBV18 and J usage is TRBJ2-7; TRBD1 matches at 12 bases. Trimming took 4 bases from V and 3 from J; bases not matched to a gene: 4. CDR3 length: 15 amino acids. Germline assignment: CDR1 KGHSH and CDR2 LQKENI. In nucleotides, the CDR3 is TGTGCCAGCTCACGCGGGACAGGGGGCCTCTACGAGCAGTACTTC. Encoded protein: CASSRGTGGLYEQYF.